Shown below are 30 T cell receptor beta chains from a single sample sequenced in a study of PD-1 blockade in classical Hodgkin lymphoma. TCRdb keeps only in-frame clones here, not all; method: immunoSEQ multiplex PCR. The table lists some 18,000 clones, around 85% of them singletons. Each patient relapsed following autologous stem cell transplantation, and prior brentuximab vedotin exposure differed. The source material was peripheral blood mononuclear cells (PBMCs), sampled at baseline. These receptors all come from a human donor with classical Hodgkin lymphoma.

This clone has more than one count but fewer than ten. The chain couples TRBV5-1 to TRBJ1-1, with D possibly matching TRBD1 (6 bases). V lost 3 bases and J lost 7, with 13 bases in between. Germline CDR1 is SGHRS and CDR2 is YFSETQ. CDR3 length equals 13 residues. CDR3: CASSSPTGSEAFF. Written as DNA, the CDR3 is TGCGCCAGCAGCTCTCCTACAGGGAGTGAAGCTTTCTTT.

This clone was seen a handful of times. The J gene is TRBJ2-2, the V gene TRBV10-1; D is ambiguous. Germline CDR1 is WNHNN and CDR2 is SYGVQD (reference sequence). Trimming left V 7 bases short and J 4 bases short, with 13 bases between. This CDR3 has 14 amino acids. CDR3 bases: TGCGCCAGCACCCCCCCAACCCGCACCGGGGAGCTGTTTTTT. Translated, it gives CASTPPTRTGELFF.

The CDR3 bases are TGTGCCAGCAGCTTGGCAAACTTGGGGGTTCGCGAGACCCAGTACTTC. It translates to CASSLANLGVRETQYF. This chain links TRBV7-8 with TRBJ2-5; D is possibly TRBD1 or TRBD2 (5 bases each). Deletions cut 3 bases from V and 5 bases from J, with 19 bases between. The CDR3 is made up of 16 amino acids. The germline V gene has CDR1 SGHVS and CDR2 FQNEAQ.

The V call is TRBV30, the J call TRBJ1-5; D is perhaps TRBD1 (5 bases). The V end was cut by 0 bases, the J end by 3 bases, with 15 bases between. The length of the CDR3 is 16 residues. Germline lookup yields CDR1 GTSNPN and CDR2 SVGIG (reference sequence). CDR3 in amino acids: CAWSVPGGGNNQPQHF. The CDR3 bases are TGTGCCTGGAGTGTACCTGGGGGGGGGAACAATCAGCCCCAGCATTTT.

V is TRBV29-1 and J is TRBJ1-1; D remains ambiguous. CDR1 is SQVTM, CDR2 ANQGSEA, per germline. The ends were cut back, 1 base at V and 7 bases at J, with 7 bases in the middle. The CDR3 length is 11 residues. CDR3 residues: CSVEGSHEAFF. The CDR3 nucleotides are TGCAGCGTTGAAGGGTCACATGAAGCTTTCTTT.

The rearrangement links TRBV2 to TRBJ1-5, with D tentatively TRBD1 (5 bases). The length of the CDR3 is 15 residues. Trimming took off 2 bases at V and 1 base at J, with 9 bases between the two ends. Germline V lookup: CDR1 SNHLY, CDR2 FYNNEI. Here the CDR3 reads CASSEQGKSNQPQHF. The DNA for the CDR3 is TGTGCCAGCAGTGAACAGGGAAAAAGCAATCAGCCCCAGCATTTT.

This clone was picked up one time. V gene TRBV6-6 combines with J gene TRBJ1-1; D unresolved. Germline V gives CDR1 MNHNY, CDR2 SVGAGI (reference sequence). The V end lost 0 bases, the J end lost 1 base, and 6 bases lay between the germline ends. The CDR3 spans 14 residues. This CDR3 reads CASSYSPKNTEAFF. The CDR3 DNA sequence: TGTGCCAGCAGTTACTCTCCTAAGAACACTGAAGCTTTCTTT.

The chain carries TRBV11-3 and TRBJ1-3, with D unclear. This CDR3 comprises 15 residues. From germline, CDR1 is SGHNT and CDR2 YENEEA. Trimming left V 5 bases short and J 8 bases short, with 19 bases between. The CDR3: CASSPTRTKRDTIYF. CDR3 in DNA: TGTGCCAGCAGCCCGACACGGACTAAACGAGACACCATATATTTT.

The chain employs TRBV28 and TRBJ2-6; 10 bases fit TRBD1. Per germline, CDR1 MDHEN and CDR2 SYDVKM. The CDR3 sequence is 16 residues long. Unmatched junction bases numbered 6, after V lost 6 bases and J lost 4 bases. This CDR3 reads CASREGQGLGANVLTF. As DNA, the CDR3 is TGTGCCAGCAGAGAGGGACAGGGGTTGGGGGCCAACGTCCTGACTTTC.

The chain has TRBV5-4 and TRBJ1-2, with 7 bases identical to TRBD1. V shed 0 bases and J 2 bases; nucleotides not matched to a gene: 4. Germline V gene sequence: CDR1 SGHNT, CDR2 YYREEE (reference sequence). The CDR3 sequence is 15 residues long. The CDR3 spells CASSLGVGQNYGYTF. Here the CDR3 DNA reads TGTGCCAGCAGCTTGGGAGTGGGACAGAACTATGGCTACACCTTC.

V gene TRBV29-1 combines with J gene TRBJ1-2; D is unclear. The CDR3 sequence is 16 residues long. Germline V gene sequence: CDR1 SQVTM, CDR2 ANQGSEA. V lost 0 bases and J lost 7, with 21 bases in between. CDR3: CSVEDGGSHLRGGYTF. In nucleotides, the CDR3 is TGCAGCGTTGAAGATGGAGGCAGCCACCTACGGGGTGGCTACACCTTC.

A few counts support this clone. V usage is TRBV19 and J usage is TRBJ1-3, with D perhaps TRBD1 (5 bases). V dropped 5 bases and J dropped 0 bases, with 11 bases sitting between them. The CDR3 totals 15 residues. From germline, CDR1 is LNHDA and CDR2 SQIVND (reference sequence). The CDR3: CASSDITGSGNTIYF. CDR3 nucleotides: TGTGCCAGTAGTGATATTACAGGCTCTGGAAACACCATATATTTT.

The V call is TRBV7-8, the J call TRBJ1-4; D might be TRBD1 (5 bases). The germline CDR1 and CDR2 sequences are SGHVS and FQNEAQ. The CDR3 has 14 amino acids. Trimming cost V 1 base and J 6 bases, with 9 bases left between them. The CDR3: CASSLVPTDEKLFF. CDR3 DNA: TGTGCCAGCAGCTTAGTCCCGACAGATGAAAAACTGTTTTTT.

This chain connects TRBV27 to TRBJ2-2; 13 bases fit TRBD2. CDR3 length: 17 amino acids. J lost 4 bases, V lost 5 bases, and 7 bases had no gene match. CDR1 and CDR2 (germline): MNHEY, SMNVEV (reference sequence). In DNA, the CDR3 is TGTGCCAGCAGTCAAAGGACTAGCGGGAGTCTCACCGGGGAGCTGTTTTTT. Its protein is CASSQRTSGSLTGELFF.

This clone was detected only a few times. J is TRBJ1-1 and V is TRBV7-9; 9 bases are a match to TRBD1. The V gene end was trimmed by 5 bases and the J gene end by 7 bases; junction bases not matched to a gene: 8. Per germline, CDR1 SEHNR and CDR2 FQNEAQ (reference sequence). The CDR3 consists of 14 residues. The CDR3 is CASSITGTGSEAFF. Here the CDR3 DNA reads TGTGCCAGCAGCATTACCGGGACAGGGAGTGAAGCTTTCTTT.

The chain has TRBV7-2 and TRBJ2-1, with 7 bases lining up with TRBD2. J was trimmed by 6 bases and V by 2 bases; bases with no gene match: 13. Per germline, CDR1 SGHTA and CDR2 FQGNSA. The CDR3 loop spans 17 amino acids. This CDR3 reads CASSLWASGVRGNEQFF. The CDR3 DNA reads TGTGCCAGCAGCTTATGGGCGAGCGGGGTCCGTGGCAATGAGCAGTTCTTC.

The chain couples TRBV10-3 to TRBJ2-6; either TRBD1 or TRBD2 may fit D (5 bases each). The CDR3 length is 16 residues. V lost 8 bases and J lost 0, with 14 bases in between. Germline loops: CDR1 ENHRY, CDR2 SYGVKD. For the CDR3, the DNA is TGTGCCATCCCGGGACGGCCAAGCTCTGGGGCCAACGTCCTGACTTTC. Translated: CAIPGRPSSGANVLTF.

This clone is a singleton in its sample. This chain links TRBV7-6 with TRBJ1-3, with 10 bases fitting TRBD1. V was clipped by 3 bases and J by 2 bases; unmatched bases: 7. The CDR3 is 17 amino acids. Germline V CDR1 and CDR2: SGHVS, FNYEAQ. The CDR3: CASSLGGGTGAGNTIYF. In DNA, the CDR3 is TGTGCCAGCAGCTTGGGCGGCGGGACAGGGGCTGGAAACACCATATATTTT.

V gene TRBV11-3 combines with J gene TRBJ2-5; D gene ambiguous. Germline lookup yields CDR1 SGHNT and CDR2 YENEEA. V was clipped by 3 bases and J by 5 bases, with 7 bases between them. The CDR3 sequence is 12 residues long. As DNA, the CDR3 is TGTGCCAGCAGCTTTACGGAGGAGACCCAGTACTTC. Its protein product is CASSFTEETQYF.

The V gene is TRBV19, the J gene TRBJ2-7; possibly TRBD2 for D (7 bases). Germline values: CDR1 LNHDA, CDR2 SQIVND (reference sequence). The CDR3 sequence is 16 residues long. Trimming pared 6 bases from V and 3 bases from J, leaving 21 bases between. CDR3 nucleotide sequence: TGTGCCAGTAGCCCCTCTGCGGGGGCATCTTACTACGAGCAGTACTTC. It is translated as CASSPSAGASYYEQYF.

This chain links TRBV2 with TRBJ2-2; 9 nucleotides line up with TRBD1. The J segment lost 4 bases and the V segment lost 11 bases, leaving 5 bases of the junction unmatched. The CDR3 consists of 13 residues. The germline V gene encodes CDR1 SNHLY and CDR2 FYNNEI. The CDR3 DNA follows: TGTGCCGGGGGACAGGGAGGCACCGGGGAGCTGTTTTTT. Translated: CAGGQGGTGELFF.

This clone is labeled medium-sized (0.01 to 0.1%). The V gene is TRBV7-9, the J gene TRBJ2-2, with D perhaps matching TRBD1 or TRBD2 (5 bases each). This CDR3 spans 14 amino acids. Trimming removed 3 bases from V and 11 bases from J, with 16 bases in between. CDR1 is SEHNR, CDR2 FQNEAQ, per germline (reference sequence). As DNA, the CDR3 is TGTGCCAGCAGCTTCGTACAAACAGGAGGCGAGCTGTTTTTT. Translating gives CASSFVQTGGELFF.

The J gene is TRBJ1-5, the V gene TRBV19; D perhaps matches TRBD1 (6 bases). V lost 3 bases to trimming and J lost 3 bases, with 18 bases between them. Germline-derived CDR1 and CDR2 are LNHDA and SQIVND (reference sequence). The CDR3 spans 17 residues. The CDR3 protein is CASSIAWGGVNNQPQHF. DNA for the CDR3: TGTGCCAGTAGTATCGCCTGGGGGGGCGTGAACAATCAGCCCCAGCATTTT.

The CDR3 DNA reads TGTGCCAGCAGTCCCCCCGGGGCAGATACGCAGTATTTT. This encodes CASSPPGADTQYF. The chain recombines TRBV27 with TRBJ2-3; a weak D match, TRBD2 (5 bases). CDR1 and CDR2 (germline): MNHEY, SMNVEV (reference sequence). Trimming left V 5 bases short and J 4 bases short, with 10 bases between. The CDR3 covers 13 residues.

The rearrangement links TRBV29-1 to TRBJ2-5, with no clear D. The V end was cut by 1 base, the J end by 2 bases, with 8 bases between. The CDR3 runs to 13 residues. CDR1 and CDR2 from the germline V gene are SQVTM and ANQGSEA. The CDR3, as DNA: TGCAGCGTTGAAGTTTGGCAGCAAGAGACCCAGTACTTC. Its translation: CSVEVWQQETQYF. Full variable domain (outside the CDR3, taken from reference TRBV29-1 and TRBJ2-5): SAVISQKPSRDICQRGTSLTIQCQVDSQVTMMFWYRQQPGQSLTLIATANQGSEATYESGFVIDKFPISRPNLTFSTLTVSNMSPEDSSIYLCSVEVWQQETQYFGPGTRLLVL.

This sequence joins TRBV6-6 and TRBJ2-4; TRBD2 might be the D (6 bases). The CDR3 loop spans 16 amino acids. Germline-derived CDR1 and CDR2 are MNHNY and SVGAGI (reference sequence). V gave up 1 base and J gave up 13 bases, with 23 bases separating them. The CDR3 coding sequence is TGTGCCAGCAGTTACTATTGGCGGGAATGGGGAGCGGTGCAGTACTTC. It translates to CASSYYWREWGAVQYF.

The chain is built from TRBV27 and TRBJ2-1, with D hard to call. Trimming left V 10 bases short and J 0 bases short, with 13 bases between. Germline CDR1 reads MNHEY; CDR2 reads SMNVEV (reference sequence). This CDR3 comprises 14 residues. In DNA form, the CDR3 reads TGTGCCACCGGACGACCCAACTCCTACAATGAGCAGTTCTTC. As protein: CATGRPNSYNEQFF.

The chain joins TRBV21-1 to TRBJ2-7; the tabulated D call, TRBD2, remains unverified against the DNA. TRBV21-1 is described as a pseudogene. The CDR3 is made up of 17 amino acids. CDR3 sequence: CASTQRLQRERAYEQYF. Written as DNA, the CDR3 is TGTGCCAGCACCCAGAGACTCCAGCGGGAGCGGGCCTACGAGCAGTACTTC.

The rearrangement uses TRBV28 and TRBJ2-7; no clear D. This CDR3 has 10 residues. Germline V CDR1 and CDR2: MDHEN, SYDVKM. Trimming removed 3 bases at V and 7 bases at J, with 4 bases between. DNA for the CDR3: TGTGCCAGCAGTTTTTTTGAGCAGTACTTC. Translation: CASSFFEQYF.

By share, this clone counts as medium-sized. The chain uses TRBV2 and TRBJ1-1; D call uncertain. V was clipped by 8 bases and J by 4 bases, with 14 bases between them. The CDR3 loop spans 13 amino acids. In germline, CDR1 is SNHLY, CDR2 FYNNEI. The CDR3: CASLPGEGTEAFF. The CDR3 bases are TGTGCCAGCCTCCCGGGTGAGGGCACTGAAGCTTTCTTT.